This T cell receptor beta chain was sequenced during a study of T cell changes during pregnancy in multiple sclerosis. In germline, CDR1 is MGHDK, CDR2 SYGVNS. Deletions cut 5 bases from V and 8 bases from J, with 21 bases between. The CDR3 covers 15 residues. TCRdb keeps only in-frame clones here, not all; method: immunoSEQ multiplex PCR. The top ten clones hold under 1.5% of a sample with some 43,000 clones, under 90% of them seen once. In this sample, this clone turned up once. The clonotype comes from a female donor in good health, enrolled as a control in a pregnancy study. Material: peripheral blood, obtained in the first trimester of pregnancy. The chain couples TRBV25-1 to TRBJ1-2, with D uncertain. The CDR3 nucleotides are TGTGCCAGCAGTCAATCAAGCCGCCCAAATTTGGGCTACACCTTC. Residues: CASSQSSRPNLGYTF.